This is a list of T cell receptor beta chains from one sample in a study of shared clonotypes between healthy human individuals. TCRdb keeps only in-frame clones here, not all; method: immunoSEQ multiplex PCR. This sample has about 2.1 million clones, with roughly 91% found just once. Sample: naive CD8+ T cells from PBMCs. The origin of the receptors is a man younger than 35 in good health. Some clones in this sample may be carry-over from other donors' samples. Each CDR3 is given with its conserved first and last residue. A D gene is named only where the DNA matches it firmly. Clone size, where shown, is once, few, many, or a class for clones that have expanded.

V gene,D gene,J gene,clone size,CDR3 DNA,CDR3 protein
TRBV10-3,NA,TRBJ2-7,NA,TGTGCCATCAGTGAGTCGGCAGGGGGGCTCAACGAGCAGTACTTC,CAISESAGGLNEQYF
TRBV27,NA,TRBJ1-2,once,TGTGCCAGCAGTTTAAGGGCATCGTACTATGGCTACACCTTC,CASSLRASYYGYTF
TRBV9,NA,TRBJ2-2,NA,TGTGCCAGCAGCGTCACCGGGGAGCTGTTTTTT,CASSVTGELFF
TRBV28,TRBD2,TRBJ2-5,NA,TGTGCCAGCAAACTAGCGGGAACCCAAGAGACCCAGTACTTC,CASKLAGTQETQYF
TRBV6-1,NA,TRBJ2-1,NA,TGTGCCAGCAGTGAAAGTTTGCTTCCACATGAGCAGTTCTTC,CASSESLLPHEQFF
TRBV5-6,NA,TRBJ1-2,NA,TGTGCCAGCAGCTTGGTTCGAGATGGCTACACCTTC,CASSLVRDGYTF
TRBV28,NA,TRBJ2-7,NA,TGTGCCAGCAGGGTAGCGGAACCGCCCTACGAGCAGTACTTC,CASRVAEPPYEQYF
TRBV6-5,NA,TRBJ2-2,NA,TGTGCCAGCAGTTATGGCCTGGGCTTCACCGGGGAGCTGTTTTTT,CASSYGLGFTGELFF
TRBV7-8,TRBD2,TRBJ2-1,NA,TGTGCCAGCAGCTTGACCACGGGACTAGCCCTCAATGAGCAGTTCTTC,CASSLTTGLALNEQFF
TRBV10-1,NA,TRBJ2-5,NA,TGCGCCAGCAGTGAGGGGGTAGCGGATGAAGAGACCCAGTACTTC,CASSEGVADEETQYF
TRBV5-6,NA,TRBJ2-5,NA,TGTGCCAGCAGCCCGTCAGGAAAATGGGAGACCCAGTACTTC,CASSPSGKWETQYF
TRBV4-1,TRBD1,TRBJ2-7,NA,TGCGCCAGCAGCCAACTGGGGACAGGGGCCGAGCAGTACTTC,CASSQLGTGAEQYF
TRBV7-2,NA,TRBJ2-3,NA,TGTGCCAGCAGCTTCACAGATACGCAGTATTTT,CASSFTDTQYF
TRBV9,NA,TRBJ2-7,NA,TGTGCCAGCAGCCAATACAAAGGCGGGCGCGAGCAGTACTTC,CASSQYKGGREQYF
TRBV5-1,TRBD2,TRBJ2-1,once,TGCGCCAGCAGCTTACAACTAGCGGGAGACAATGAGCAGTTCTTC,CASSLQLAGDNEQFF
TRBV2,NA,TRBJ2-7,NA,TGTGCCAGCAGTGACCTCCAAGCCGGTAAATCCTACGAGCAGTACTTC,CASSDLQAGKSYEQYF
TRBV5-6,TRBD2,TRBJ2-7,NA,TGTGCCAGTTCTTACGGGGTAGCGGGAGTCCGATACGAGCAGTACTTC,CASSYGVAGVRYEQYF
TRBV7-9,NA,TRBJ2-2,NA,TGTGCCAGCAGCTTCTTATCTGCGAACACCGGGGAGCTGTTTTTT,CASSFLSANTGELFF
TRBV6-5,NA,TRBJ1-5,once,TGTGCCAGCTCCGAGGGGGTCGGGAATCAGCCCCAGCATTTT,CASSEGVGNQPQHF
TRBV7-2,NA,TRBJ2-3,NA,TGTGCCAGCAGCAACGGGAGATGGGATACGCAGTATTTT,CASSNGRWDTQYF
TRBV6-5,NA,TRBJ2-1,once,TGTGCCAGCAGATCAACAATCTCCTACAATGAGCAGTTCTTC,CASRSTISYNEQFF
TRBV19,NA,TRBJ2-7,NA,TGTGCCAGTAGTATTAGAGGACAGATCTACGAGCAGTACTTC,CASSIRGQIYEQYF
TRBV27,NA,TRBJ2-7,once,TGTGCCAGCAGTTTATCTCGGGGTACCTCCTACGAGCAGTACTTC,CASSLSRGTSYEQYF
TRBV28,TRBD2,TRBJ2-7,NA,TGTGCCAGCAAATCGAGCGGGGAGTCCTACGAGCAGTACTTC,CASKSSGESYEQYF
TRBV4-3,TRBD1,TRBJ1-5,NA,TGCGCCAGCAGCCAAGATCACGCAGGGGGCTTCAATCAGCCCCAGCATTTT,CASSQDHAGGFNQPQHF
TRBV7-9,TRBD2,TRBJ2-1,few,TGTGCCAGCAGCTTAGCATCCCTAGCGGGAGCCCCCAATGAGCAGTTCTTC,CASSLASLAGAPNEQFF
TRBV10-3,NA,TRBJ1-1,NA,TGTGCCATCCGAATCGTGGGAGTGAACACTGAAGCTTTCTTT,CAIRIVGVNTEAFF
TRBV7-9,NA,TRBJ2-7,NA,TGTGCCAGCAGGTGGGGCAGCGCCTACGAGCAGTACTTC,CASRWGSAYEQYF
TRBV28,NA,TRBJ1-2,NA,TGTGCCAGCAGTTTGGTGAGTCGGAAGGGAATCTATGGCTACACCTTC,CASSLVSRKGIYGYTF
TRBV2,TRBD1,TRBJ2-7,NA,TGTGCCACAAGGGACAGGGGGCTCAACGAGCAGTACTTC,CATRDRGLNEQYF
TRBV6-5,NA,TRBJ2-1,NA,TGTGCCAGCAGTTACACTGCAGGGTCGGCCTACAATGAGCAGTTCTTC,CASSYTAGSAYNEQFF
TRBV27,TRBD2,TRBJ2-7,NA,TGTGCCAGCAGCACGGGACTAGCGTCCTACGAGCAGTACTTC,CASSTGLASYEQYF
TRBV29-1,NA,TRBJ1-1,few,TGCAGCGTTGACCAGGCGGTGGACACTGAAGCTTTCTTT,CSVDQAVDTEAFF
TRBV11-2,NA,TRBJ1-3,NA,TGTGCCAGCAGCCCCGGAAACACCATATATTTT,CASSPGNTIYF
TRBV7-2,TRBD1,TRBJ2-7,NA,TGTGCCAGCAGCCCCAGGACAGGGGCCTACGAGCAGTACTTC,CASSPRTGAYEQYF
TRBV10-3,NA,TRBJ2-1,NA,TGTGCCATCTCTTGGGGACAAGCCAAACGGGAAGGGAATGAGCAGTTCTTC,CAISWGQAKREGNEQFF
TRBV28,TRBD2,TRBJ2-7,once,TGTGCCAGCAGTTTACGAGGTAGCGGGAGGTCCTACGAGCAGTACTTC,CASSLRGSGRSYEQYF
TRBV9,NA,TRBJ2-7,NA,TGTGCCAGCAGCGTATCACCCAATTACGAGCAGTACTTC,CASSVSPNYEQYF
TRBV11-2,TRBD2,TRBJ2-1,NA,TGTGCCAGCAGCTTATCGGCGTCTAGCGGGAGGGTATGGCATGAGCAGTTCTTC,CASSLSASSGRVWHEQFF
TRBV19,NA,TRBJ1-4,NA,TGTGCCAGTACCCCCTACCCCTCTGAAAAACTGTTTTTT,CASTPYPSEKLFF
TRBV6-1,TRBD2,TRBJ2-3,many,TGTGCCAGCAGTGGACTAGCGGGAGGGCCAGATACGCAGTATTTT,CASSGLAGGPDTQYF
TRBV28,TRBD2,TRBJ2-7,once,TGTGCCAGCAGTCCCCGACTAGCGGGAGGTTCCTACGAGCAGTACTTC,CASSPRLAGGSYEQYF
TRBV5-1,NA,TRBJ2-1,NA,TGCGCCAGCAGCTTCGGGGCGAACAATGAGCAGTTCTTC,CASSFGANNEQFF
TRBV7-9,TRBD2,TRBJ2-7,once,TGTGCCAGCAGCTCCCACTTACGGACTAGCGGGAGCCACGAGCAGTACTTC,CASSSHLRTSGSHEQYF
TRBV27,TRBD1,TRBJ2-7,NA,TGTGCCAGCAGTTTAGGCGACAGGGGGTCCTACGAGCAGTACTTC,CASSLGDRGSYEQYF
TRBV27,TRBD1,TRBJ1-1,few,TGTGCCAGCAGTTTAATGGCAGGGGGCACTGAAGCTTTCTTT,CASSLMAGGTEAFF
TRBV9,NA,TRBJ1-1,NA,TGTGCCAGCAGCGCCTGGGGTCCTCCCACTGAAGCTTTCTTT,CASSAWGPPTEAFF
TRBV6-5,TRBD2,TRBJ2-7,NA,TGTGCCAGCAGTTCCGGACTAGCAGAAGACTACGAGCAGTACTTC,CASSSGLAEDYEQYF
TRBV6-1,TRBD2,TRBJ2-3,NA,TGTGCCAGCAGTGAACTGCGGGGGGCCGCCACAGATACGCAGTATTTT,CASSELRGAATDTQYF
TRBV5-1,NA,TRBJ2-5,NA,TGCGCCAGCAGCTTGGCCCTAAGCATGACCACCGGGGAGACCCAGTACTTC,CASSLALSMTTGETQYF
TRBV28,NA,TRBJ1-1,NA,TGTGCCAGCAGTCAGGGGAACACTGAAGCTTTCTTT,CASSQGNTEAFF
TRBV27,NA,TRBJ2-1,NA,TGTGCCAGCACCTCCCTGCGGATTAGCTCCTACAATGAGCAGTTCTTC,CASTSLRISSYNEQFF
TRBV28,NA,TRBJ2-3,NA,TGTGCCAGCAGCCCTAGGACCCGCCTGGGAGATACGCAGTATTTT,CASSPRTRLGDTQYF
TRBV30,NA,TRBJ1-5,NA,TGTGCCTGGAGTGTACCCTCAGGGCCCAATCAGCCCCAGCATTTT,CAWSVPSGPNQPQHF
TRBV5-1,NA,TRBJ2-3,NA,TGCGCCAGCAGCTTGGGGCCCCGAAATCCCTCCTCCCACACAGATACGCAGTATTTT,CASSLGPRNPSSHTDTQYF
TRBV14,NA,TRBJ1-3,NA,TGTGCCAGCAGCCAAGACGACAGAGGAAACACCATATATTTT,CASSQDDRGNTIYF
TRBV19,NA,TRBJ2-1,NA,TGTGCCAGTAGATGGGGGGCCGGGTACAATGAGCAGTTCTTC,CASRWGAGYNEQFF
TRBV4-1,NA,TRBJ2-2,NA,TGCGCCAGCAGCCAACCCCTACGGGACTCCCGCGCCGGGGAGCTGTTTTTT,CASSQPLRDSRAGELFF
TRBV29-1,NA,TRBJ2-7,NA,TGCAGCGTTGAAGACCAAGGTGGCGGCGAGCAGTACTTC,CSVEDQGGGEQYF